This TCR beta chain was found in a study of a mutant IDH1 vaccine in newly diagnosed glioma. Study background: The treated group averaged approximately 42 years old and was about 62% male, approximately 38% female. Earlier therapy was either radiotherapy, temozolomide, or both, and most got both.

As concerns this clone: Its antigen remains unidentified.

Germline CDR1 reads SEHNR; CDR2 reads FQNEAQ (reference sequence). The CDR3 consists of 15 residues. V lost 5 bases and J 0 bases, leaving 13 bases between the germline ends. Study-level points and caveats: Any relationship between pseudoprogression and changes in top peripheral T cell clonotypes seemed absent.

Libraries were prepared by immunoSEQ multiplex PCR; TCRdb keeps only in-frame clonotypes and omits some of them. The repertoire has about 59,000 clones, 75% to 95% of them found once; the top ten carry about 2.7%. As for time point: baseline, week 1 (first vaccination visit). The treatment: pre-vaccination baseline after standard-of-care therapy. This TCR was sampled from a man in his fifties with glioma. This sample comprised PBMCs, obtained from a glioma patient treated with radiotherapy, temozolomide or both. The gene calls are TRBV7-9 and TRBJ2-5; D uncertain. CDR3 region: CASSPYTLYQETQYF. The CDR3, as DNA: TGTGCCAGCAGCCCCTACACACTGTACCAAGAGACCCAGTACTTC.